This entry lists 8 T cell receptor beta chains sequenced from one sample in a study of T-cell reconstitution after alpha-beta-depleted transplantation in children. Unique molecular identifiers were used in preparing the TCRbeta library. TCRdb processed the PCR reads anew with MiXCR; each CDR3 protein has one entry. The sample lists about 340,000 distinct CDR3 sequences; about 9.4% were seen once. The sequencing here drew on PBMCs from the stem cell graft donor, taken from the stem cell graft. The source is a human donor who donated a stem cell graft to a child with acute lymphoblastic leukemia.

There are many counts of this clonotype. The V call is TRBV7-2, the J call TRBJ2-3, with 12 bases fitting TRBD2. The J segment lost 4 bases and the V segment lost 5 bases, leaving 4 bases of the junction unmatched. Germline lookup yields CDR1 SGHTA and CDR2 FQGNSA. This CDR3 region has 15 residues. The CDR3 region has the DNA TGTGCCAGCAGCAGTACTAGCGGGAGGCCAGATACGCAGTATTTT. Translation gives CASSSTSGRPDTQYF.

This clonotype was counted between two and nine times. J is TRBJ2-3 and V is TRBV12-3 or TRBV12-4, with D hard to call. Trimming took 3 bases from V and 3 from J, leaving 10 bases between them. The CDR3 has 14 residues. The CDR3 loop reads CASSFRLPTDTQYF. CDR3 in DNA: TGTGCCAGCAGTTTTAGGCTACCGACAGATACGCAGTATTTT.

The sample holds many counts of this clonotype. The rearrangement links TRBV10-3 to TRBJ2-6; TRBD1 agrees at 7 bases. V lost 6 bases, J lost 2 bases, and 4 bases stayed unmatched. Germline V gives CDR1 ENHRY, CDR2 SYGVKD. The CDR3 is 15 residues long. DNA of the CDR3: TGTGCCATCAGCGACAGGGACCCTGGGGCCAACGTCCTGACTTTC. It translates to CAISDRDPGANVLTF.

This clonotype was found a few times. This chain links TRBV3-1 with TRBJ2-3, with 7 nucleotides matching TRBD2. Germline-derived CDR1 and CDR2 are LGHDT and YNNKEL (reference sequence). The junction had 6 bases not matched to a gene; V was cut back by 4 bases and J by 2 bases. The CDR3 is made up of 15 amino acids. CDR3 residues: CASSPLAAHTDTQYF. The CDR3 DNA sequence: TGTGCCAGCAGCCCCCTAGCGGCCCACACAGATACGCAGTATTTT.

In its sample, this clonotype was seen many times. The rearrangement joins TRBV20-1 to TRBJ1-1; D call uncertain. The CDR3 is 15 residues long. V lost 0 bases to trimming and J lost 3 bases, with 14 bases between them. CDR1 is DFQATT, CDR2 SNEGSKA, per germline (reference sequence). This CDR3 is CSARDPRTRHTEAFF. DNA for the CDR3: TGCAGTGCTAGAGATCCCCGGACGCGCCACACTGAAGCTTTCTTT.

This clonotype was recorded many times. The chain recombines TRBV5-1 with TRBJ2-3; perhaps TRBD2 as D (6 bases). The length of the CDR3 is 16 residues. Germline values: CDR1 SGHRS, CDR2 YFSETQ. The V and J ends lost 4 bases and 2 bases respectively, with 17 bases between them. The CDR3 nucleotides are TGCGCCAGCAGCCTTAGCGGAGTGAGTTACACAGATACGCAGTATTTT. Translating it yields CASSLSGVSYTDTQYF. Combining the CDR3 with reference TRBV5-1 and TRBJ2-3 gives the whole variable domain KAGVTQTPRYLIKTRGQQVTLSCSPISGHRSVSWYQQTPGQGLQFLFEYFSETQRNKGNFPGRFSGRQFSNSRSEMNVSTLELGDSALYLCASSLSGVSYTDTQYFGPGTRLTVL.

This clonotype was seen a handful of times. The V call is TRBV15, the J call TRBJ2-3; 7 bases map to TRBD2. V was clipped by 4 bases and J by 6 bases; unmatched bases: 10. The CDR3 contains 15 residues. The germline gives CDR1 LNHNV, CDR2 YYDKDF (reference sequence). The CDR3 DNA reads as TGTGCCACCAGCACCGGCGGGAGTGCGGCGGATACGCAGTATTTT. Translation gives CATSTGGSAADTQYF.

The V gene is TRBV12-3 or TRBV12-4, the J gene TRBJ1-6; D is undetermined. The CDR3 is 14 residues long. The V and J ends lost 3 bases and 10 bases respectively, with 13 bases between them. CDR3 protein: CASSFGGLRSPLHF. For the CDR3, the DNA is TGTGCCAGCAGTTTTGGCGGCTTAAGGTCACCCCTCCACTTT.